This T cell receptor beta chain was identified during a study of Ad26.COV2.S vaccination and SARS-CoV-2 variants. Broader study findings: Spike-specific TCR breadth was greater in vaccine than placebo recipients.

TCRdb's table, derived via immunoSEQ multiplex PCR, lists solely in-frame clones and lacks some. Of about 350,000 clones listed, roughly nine tenths are singletons. The CDR3 has 13 residues. To note about this clone: Its antigen remains unidentified.

The clonotype originates from a human donor who had recovered from COVID-19. The sample in question was peripheral blood, obtained after recovery from COVID-19. V usage is TRBV21-1 and J usage is TRBJ1-2; TRBD1, the D gene given by the table, was not confirmed from the DNA. TRBV21-1 is a pseudogene segment. The CDR3 nucleotides read TGTGCCAGGGGGACAGCTACTAACTATGGCTACACCTTC. As protein: CARGTATNYGYTF.